One and the same sample provided the 8 T cell receptor beta chains below, sequenced in a study of blood T cell repertoires in COVID-19. Assay: immunoSEQ multiplex PCR; the TCRdb copy retains only in-frame clones and omits some. Of 35,000 to 45,000 clones listed, about nine tenths are singletons. The specimen was peripheral blood. The source is a human donor in a cohort sampled during active COVID-19.

The rearrangement joins TRBV28 to TRBJ2-1; 7 bases are shared with TRBD1. The CDR3 is 15 residues long. Germline V gives CDR1 MDHEN, CDR2 SYDVKM. V lost 4 bases, J lost 6 bases, and 9 bases stayed unmatched. The CDR3 DNA sequence: TGTGCCAGCAGTTCAGGACAGGTCAGGGCCAATGAGCAGTTCTTC. Encoded protein: CASSSGQVRANEQFF.

DNA of the CDR3: TGTGCCAGCAGCCCCACCTACAATGAGCAGTTCTTC. This sequence encodes CASSPTYNEQFF. The chain uses TRBV2 and TRBJ2-1; D gene unclear. Germline V gene data show CDR1 as SNHLY and CDR2 as FYNNEI. The germline V and J ends were trimmed by 6 bases and 2 bases, with 5 bases remaining between them. The CDR3 has 12 residues.

The rearrangement joins TRBV24-1 to TRBJ2-1, with TRBD2 identical over 12 bases. The CDR3 totals 18 residues. Germline V lookup: CDR1 KGHDR, CDR2 SFDVKD. The ends lost 4 bases at V and 6 bases at J; junction bases unmatched: 12. The DNA for the CDR3 is TGTGCCACCAGTGACACCTCCCTGGGACTAGCGGGTTTCAATGAGCAGTTCTTC. Translating it yields CATSDTSLGLAGFNEQFF.

This chain joins TRBV15 and TRBJ1-2; no definite D call. Germline V lookup: CDR1 LNHNV, CDR2 YYDKDF (reference sequence). The length of the CDR3 is 14 residues. The ends were cut back, 0 bases at V and 7 bases at J, with 12 bases in the middle. This CDR3 is CATSRDIAEFGYTF. The CDR3 bases are TGTGCCACCAGCAGAGATATAGCCGAGTTTGGCTACACCTTC. Full variable domain (rest looked up from reference TRBV15 and TRBJ1-2): DAMVIQNPRYQVTQFGKPVTLSCSQTLNHNVMYWYQQKSSQAPKLLFHYYDKDFNNEADTPDNFQSRRPNTSFCFLDIRSPGLGDTAMYLCATSRDIAEFGYTFGSGTRLTVV.

This clone was recorded once. The chain employs TRBV6-5 and TRBJ1-1; D not certain. V lost 0 bases to trimming and J lost 5 bases, with 16 bases between them. The V gene's germline CDR1 is MNHEY and CDR2 SVGAGI. The CDR3 spans 16 residues. Here the CDR3 reads CASSYSVLPTGTEAFF. In nucleotides, the CDR3 is TGTGCCAGCAGTTACTCCGTTCTTCCCACGGGGACTGAAGCTTTCTTT.

This rearrangement joins TRBV3-1 (or the pseudogene TRBV3-2) to TRBJ2-3, with 10 bases aligning to TRBD1. This CDR3 contains 16 residues. The junction had 6 bases not matched to a gene; V was cut back by 4 bases and J by 2 bases. Germline V gives CDR1 LGHDT, CDR2 YNNKEL (reference sequence). Here the CDR3 DNA reads TGTGCCAGCAGCCCGAGGGGACAGGGGCTCACAGATACGCAGTATTTT. This codes for CASSPRGQGLTDTQYF.

The V and J genes are TRBV6-6 and TRBJ2-7; 9 bases align to TRBD1. V lost 2 bases to trimming and J lost 6 bases; unmatched junction nucleotides: 8. Per the germline V gene, CDR1 is MNHNY and CDR2 is SVGAGI (reference sequence). There are 15 residues in the CDR3. The CDR3 here is CASSYQRDRVSEQYF. CDR3 DNA sequence: TGTGCCAGCAGTTACCAACGGGACAGGGTAAGCGAGCAGTACTTC.

This clone was counted once. CDR3 in DNA: TGTGCCAACTGGGACAGATGGGGCTACACCTTC. Translation gives CANWDRWGYTF. The V gene is TRBV6-5, the J gene TRBJ1-2, with 7 bases lining up with TRBD1. CDR1 and CDR2 (germline): MNHEY, SVGAGI. V lost 10 bases, J lost 8 bases, and 7 bases stayed unmatched. CDR3 length: 11 residues.